This T cell receptor beta chain was identified during a study of T cell clonotyping in hematopoietic cell transplantation. Germline V gene lookup returns CDR1 MNHNY and CDR2 SVGAGI (reference sequence). CDR3 length: 14 residues. Trimming stripped 5 bases from V and 3 bases from J, with 10 bases between. Assay: immunoSEQ multiplex PCR; the TCRdb copy retains only in-frame clones and omits some. The sample contains 40,000 to 55,000 clones, approximately 94% of which appear only once. The rearrangement joins TRBV6-6 to TRBJ2-2; D tentatively fits TRBD1 or TRBD2 (5 bases each). Material for sequencing was peripheral blood mononuclear cells. This TCR was recovered from a woman aged 45-60 years in good health. Some clones in this sample may be carry-over from other donors' samples. CDR3 protein: CASSPGSDTGELFF. As DNA, the CDR3 is TGTGCCAGCAGTCCAGGGAGCGACACCGGGGAGCTGTTTTTT.